This TCR beta chain was retrieved from a study of CD8 T cells in ankylosing spondylitis. Regarding this clonotype: Its antigen is not known.

Library preparation for TCR beta used quantitative 5'-RACE with molecular barcodes. TCRdb recomputed calls from the 5' RACE reads with MiXCR, one row per CDR3 protein. The sample lists about 340,000 distinct CDR3 sequences, 7.5% to 9% occurring once. General study points: Eight highly homologous variants formed a TCR beta motif that appeared characteristic of ankylosing spondylitis blood. Some motif variants had been reported before (in reactive arthritis synovial fluid and blood).

The specimen sequenced was blood, either unsorted or a sorted T cell fraction (not recorded which). The origin of this receptor is a male donor with ankylosing spondylitis.

DNA for the CDR3: TGCGCCAGCAGCTTTCAAAGGGGAAACATTCAGTACTTC. Protein product: CASSFQRGNIQYF. The chain combines TRBV5-1 with TRBJ2-4; TRBD1 is a possible D gene (5 bases). This CDR3 has 13 residues. The germline V gene has CDR1 SGHRS and CDR2 YFSETQ. Trimming removed 2 bases at V and 6 bases at J, with 9 bases between.